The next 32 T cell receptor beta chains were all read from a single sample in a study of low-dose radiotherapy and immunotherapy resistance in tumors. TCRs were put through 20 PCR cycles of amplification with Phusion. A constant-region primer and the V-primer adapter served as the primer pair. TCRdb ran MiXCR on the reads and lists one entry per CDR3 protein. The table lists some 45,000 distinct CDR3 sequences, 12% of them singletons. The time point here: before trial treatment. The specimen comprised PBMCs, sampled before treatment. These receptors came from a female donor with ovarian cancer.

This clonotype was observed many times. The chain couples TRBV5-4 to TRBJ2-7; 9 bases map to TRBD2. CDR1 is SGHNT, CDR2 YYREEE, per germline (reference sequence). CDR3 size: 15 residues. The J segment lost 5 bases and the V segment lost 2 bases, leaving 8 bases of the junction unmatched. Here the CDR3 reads CASSLSGASGDEQYF. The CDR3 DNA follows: TGTGCCAGCAGCTTATCAGGGGCTAGCGGGGACGAGCAGTACTTC.

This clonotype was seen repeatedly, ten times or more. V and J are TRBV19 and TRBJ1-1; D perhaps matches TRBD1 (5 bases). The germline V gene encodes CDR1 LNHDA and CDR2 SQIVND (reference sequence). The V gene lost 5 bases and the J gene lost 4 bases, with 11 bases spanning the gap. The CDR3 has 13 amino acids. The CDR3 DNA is TGTGCCAGTAGTGCCAGGGCGGGCACTGAAGCTTTCTTT. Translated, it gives CASSARAGTEAFF. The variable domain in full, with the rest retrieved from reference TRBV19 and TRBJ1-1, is DGGITQSPKYLFRKEGQNVTLSCEQNLNHDAMYWYRQDPGQGLRLIYYSQIVNDFQKGDIAEGYSVSREKKESFPLTVTSAQKNPTAFYLCASSARAGTEAFFGQGTRLTVV.

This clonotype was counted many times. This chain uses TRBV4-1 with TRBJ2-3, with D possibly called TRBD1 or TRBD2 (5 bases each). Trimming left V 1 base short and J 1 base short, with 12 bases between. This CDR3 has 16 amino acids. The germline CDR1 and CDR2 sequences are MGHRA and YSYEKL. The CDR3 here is CASSQVSLGGTDTQYF. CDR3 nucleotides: TGCGCCAGCAGCCAAGTATCCCTGGGGGGCACAGATACGCAGTATTTT.

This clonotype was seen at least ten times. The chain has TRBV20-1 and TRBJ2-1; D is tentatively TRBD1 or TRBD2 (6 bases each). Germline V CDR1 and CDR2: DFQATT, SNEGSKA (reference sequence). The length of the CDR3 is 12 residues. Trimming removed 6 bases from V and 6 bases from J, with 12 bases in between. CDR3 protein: CSAGGLINEQFF. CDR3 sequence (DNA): TGCAGTGCAGGGGGACTTATCAATGAGCAGTTCTTC.

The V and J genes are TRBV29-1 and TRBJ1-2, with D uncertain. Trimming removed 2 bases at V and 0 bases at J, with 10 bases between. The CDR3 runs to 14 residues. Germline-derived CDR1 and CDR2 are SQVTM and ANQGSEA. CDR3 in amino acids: CSVEYHTSNYGYTF. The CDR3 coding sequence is TGCAGCGTTGAATATCACACTTCTAACTATGGCTACACCTTC.

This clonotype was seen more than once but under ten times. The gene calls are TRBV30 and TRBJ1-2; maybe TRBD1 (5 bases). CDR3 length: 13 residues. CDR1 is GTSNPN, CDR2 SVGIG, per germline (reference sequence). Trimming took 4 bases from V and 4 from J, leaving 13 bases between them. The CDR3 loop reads CAWTLQETYGYTF. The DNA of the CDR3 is TGTGCCTGGACTCTACAGGAGACCTATGGCTACACCTTC.

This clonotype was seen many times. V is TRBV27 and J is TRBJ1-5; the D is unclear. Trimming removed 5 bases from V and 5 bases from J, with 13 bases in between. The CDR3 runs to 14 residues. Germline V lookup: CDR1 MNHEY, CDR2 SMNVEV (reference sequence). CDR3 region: CASSPLNSDQPQHF. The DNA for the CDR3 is TGTGCCAGCAGTCCCCTTAACAGTGATCAGCCCCAGCATTTT.

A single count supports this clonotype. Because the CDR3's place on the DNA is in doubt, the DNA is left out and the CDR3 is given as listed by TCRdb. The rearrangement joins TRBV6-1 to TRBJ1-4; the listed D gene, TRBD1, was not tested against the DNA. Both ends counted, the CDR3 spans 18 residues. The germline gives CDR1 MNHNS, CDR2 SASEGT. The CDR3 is CASSEGQGNEKLFFFFFF.

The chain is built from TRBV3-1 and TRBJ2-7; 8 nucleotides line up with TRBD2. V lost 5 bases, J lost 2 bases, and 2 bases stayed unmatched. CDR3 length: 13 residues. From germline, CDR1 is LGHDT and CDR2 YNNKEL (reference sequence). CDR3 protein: CASSKGLAYEQYF. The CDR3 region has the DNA TGTGCCAGCAGCAAGGGACTAGCCTACGAGCAGTACTTC.

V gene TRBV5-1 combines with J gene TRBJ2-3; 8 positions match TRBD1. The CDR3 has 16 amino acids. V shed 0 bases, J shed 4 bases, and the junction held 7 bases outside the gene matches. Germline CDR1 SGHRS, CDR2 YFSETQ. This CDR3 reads CASSLEVPGGPDTQYF. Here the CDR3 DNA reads TGCGCCAGCAGCTTGGAAGTCCCAGGGGGCCCAGATACGCAGTATTTT.

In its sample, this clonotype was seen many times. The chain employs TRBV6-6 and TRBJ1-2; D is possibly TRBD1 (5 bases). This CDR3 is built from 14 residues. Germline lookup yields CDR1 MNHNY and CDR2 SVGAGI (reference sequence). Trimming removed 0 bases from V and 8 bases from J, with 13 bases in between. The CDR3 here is CASSYSSGQRGYTF. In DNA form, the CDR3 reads TGTGCCAGCAGTTACTCGTCGGGGCAGCGGGGCTACACCTTC.

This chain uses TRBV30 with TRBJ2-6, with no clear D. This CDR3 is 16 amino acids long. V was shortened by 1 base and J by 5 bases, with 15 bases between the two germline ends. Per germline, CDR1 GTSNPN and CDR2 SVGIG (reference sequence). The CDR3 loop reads CAWSDRTRTRANVLTF. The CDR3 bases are TGTGCCTGGAGTGATCGGACCAGGACGCGGGCCAACGTCCTGACTTTC.

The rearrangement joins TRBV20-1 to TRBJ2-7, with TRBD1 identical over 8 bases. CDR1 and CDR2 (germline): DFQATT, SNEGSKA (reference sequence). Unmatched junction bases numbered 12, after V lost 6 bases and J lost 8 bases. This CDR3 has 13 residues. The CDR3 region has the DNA TGCAGTGCCTTCCTCCGGGACAGGTCCAAGCAGTACTTC. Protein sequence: CSAFLRDRSKQYF.

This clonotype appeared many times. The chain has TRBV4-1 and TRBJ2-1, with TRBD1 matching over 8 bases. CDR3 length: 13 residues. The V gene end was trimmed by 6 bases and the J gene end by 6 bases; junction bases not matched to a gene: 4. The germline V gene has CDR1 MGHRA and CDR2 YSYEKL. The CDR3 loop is CASRRTGSNEQFF. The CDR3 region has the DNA TGCGCCAGCAGACGGACAGGGTCCAATGAGCAGTTCTTC.

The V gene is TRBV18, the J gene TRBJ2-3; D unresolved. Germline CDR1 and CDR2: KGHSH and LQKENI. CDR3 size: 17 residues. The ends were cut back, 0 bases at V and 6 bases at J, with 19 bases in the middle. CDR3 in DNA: TGTGCCAGCTCACCACCTAATCCAAAGTCCCGCGAGGATACGCAGTATTTT. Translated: CASSPPNPKSREDTQYF.

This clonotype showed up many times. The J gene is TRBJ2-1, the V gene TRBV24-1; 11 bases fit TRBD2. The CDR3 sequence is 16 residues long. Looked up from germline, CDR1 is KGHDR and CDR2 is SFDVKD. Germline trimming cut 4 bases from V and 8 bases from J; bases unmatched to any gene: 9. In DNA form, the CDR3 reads TGTGCCACCAGTGACCGGCCTAGCGGGAGGATCTATGAGCAGTTCTTC. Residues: CATSDRPSGRIYEQFF.

The CDR3 loop is CASSVYGDNYLHYGYTF. The CDR3 DNA sequence: TGTGCCAGCAGCGTATATGGGGATAACTACCTTCACTATGGCTACACCTTC. The chain joins TRBV9 to TRBJ1-2; D ambiguous. Germline V CDR1 and CDR2: SGDLS, YYNGEE. The CDR3 is made up of 17 amino acids. Deletions cut 1 base from V and 3 bases from J, with 19 bases between.

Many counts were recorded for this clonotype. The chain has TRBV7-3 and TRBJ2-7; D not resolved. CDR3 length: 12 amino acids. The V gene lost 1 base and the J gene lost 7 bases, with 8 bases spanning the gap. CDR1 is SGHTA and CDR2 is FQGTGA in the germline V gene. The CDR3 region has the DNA TGTGCCAGCAGCTTAATGGGTAGTGAGCAGTACTTC. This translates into CASSLMGSEQYF.

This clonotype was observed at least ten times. The CDR3 loop is CASTFQGFTGELFF. CDR3 in DNA: TGTGCCAGCACCTTCCAGGGGTTCACCGGGGAGCTGTTTTTT. The V and J genes are TRBV12-3 or TRBV12-4 and TRBJ2-2; maybe TRBD1 (6 bases). V lost 7 bases to trimming and J lost 4 bases, with 13 bases between them. There are 14 residues in the CDR3.

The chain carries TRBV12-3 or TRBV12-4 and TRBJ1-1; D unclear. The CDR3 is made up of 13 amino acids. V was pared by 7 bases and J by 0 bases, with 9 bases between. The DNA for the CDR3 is TGTGCCAGCAAGGTTCAGATGAACACTGAAGCTTTCTTT. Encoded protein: CASKVQMNTEAFF.

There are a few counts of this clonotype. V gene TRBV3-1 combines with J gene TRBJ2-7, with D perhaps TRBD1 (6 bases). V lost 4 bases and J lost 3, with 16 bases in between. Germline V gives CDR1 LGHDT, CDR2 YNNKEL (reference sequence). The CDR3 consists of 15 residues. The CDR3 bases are TGTGCCAGCAGCCCGCTCCCACAGGGAAACTACGAGCAGTACTTC. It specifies CASSPLPQGNYEQYF.

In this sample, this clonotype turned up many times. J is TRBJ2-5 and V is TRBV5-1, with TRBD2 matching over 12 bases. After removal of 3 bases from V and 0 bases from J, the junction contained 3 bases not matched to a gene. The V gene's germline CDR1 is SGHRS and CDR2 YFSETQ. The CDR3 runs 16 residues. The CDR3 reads CASSSGLAGHQETQYF. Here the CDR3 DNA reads TGCGCCAGCAGCTCTGGACTAGCGGGGCACCAAGAGACCCAGTACTTC.

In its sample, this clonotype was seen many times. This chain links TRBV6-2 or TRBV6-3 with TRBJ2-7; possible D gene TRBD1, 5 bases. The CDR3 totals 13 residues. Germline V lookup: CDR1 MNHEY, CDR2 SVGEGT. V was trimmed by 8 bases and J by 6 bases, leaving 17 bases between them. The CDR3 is CASAGQGPIEQYF. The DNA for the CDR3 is TGTGCCAGCGCCGGGCAGGGCCCTATCGAGCAGTACTTC.

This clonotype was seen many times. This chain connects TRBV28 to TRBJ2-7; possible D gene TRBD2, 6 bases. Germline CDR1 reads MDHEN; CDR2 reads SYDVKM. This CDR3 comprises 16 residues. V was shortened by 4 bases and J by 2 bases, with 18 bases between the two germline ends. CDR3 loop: CASSSPPGLLTYEQYF. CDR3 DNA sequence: TGTGCCAGCAGTTCACCCCCGGGACTTCTTACCTACGAGCAGTACTTC.

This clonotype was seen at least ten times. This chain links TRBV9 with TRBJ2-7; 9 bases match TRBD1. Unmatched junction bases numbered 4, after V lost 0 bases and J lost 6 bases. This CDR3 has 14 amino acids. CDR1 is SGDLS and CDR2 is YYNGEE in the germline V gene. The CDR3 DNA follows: TGTGCCAGCAGCGTAGCTGGGACAGGGACCGAGCAGTACTTC. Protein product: CASSVAGTGTEQYF. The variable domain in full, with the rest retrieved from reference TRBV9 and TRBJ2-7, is DSGVTQTPKHLITATGQRVTLRCSPRSGDLSVYWYQQSLDQGLQFLIQYYNGEERAKGNILERFSAQQFPDLHSELNLSSLELGDSALYFCASSVAGTGTEQYFGPGTRLTVT.

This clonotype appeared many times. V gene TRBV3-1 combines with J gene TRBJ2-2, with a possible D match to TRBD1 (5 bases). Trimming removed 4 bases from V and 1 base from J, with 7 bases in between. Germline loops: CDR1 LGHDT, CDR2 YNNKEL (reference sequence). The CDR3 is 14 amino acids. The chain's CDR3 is CASSLTGNTGELFF. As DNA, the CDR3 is TGTGCCAGCAGCCTTACAGGGAACACCGGGGAGCTGTTTTTT.

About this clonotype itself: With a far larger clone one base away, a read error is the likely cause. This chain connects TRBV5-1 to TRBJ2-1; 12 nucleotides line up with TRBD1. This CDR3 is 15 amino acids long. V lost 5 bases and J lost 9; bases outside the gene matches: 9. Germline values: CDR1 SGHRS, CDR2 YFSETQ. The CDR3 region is CASRYSGTGGGEQFF. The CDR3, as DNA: TGCGCCAGCAGATATTCCGGGACAGGGGGCGGTGAGCAGTTCTTC.

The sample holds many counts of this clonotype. Written as DNA, the CDR3 is TGTGCCAGCAGCCAGTTAGCGGGGGCCTACGGGGAGACCCAGTACTTC. Its protein is CASSQLAGAYGETQYF. The chain combines TRBV3-1 with TRBJ2-5; 9 bases agree with TRBD2. CDR1 is LGHDT, CDR2 YNNKEL, per germline (reference sequence). V lost 3 bases, J lost 5 bases, and 10 bases stayed unmatched. The CDR3 runs to 16 residues.

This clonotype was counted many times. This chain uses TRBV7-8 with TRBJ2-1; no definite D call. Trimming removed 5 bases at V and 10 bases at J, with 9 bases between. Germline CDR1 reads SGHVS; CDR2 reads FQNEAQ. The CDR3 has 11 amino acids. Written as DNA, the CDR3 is TGTGCCAGCAGCACCCCGGCGGAGCAGTTCTTC. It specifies CASSTPAEQFF.

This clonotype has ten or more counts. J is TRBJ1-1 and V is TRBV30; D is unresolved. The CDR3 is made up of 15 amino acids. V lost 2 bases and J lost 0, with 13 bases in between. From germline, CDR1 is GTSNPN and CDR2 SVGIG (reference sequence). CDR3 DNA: TGTGCCTGGAGTCTCCGATCGACGGTGAACACTGAAGCTTTCTTT. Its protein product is CAWSLRSTVNTEAFF.

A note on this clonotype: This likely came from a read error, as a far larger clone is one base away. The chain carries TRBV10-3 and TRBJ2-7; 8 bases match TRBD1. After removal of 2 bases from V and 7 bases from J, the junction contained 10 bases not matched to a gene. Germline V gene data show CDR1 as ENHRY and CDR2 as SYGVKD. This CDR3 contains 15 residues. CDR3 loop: CAISEDRGHWNEQYF. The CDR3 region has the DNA TGTGCCATCAGTGAGGACAGGGGTCACTGGAATGAGCAGTACTTC.

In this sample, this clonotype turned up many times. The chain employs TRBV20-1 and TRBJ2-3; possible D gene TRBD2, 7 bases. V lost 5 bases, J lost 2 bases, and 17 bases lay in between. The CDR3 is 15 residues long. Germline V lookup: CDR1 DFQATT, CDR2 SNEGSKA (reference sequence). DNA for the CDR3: TGCAGTGCTCCAGAGGGGGGGACTATCACAGATACGCAGTATTTT. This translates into CSAPEGGTITDTQYF.